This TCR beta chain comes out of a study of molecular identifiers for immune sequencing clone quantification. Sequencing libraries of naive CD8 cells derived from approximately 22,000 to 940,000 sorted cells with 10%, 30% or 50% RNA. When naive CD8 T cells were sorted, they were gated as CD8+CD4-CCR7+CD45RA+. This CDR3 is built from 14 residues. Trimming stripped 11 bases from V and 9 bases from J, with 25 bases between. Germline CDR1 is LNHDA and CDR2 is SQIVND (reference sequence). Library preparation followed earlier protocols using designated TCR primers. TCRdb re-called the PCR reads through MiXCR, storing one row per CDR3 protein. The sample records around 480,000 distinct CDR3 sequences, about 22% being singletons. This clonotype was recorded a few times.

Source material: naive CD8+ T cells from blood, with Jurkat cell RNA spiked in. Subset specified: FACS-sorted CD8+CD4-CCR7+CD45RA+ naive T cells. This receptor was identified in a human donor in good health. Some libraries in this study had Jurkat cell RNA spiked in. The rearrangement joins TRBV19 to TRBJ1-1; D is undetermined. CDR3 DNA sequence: TGTGCCGGTACCCTAGGGCGGGCGAAGGAAAAAGCTTTCTTT. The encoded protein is CAGTLGRAKEKAFF.